The TCR beta chain described here comes from a study of blood T cells in healthy people across ages. Background on the study: When template switching was applied, about one barcoded beta molecule was captured per two T cells.

For the second PCR, which ran for 7 to 11 cycles, a sample-barcoded 5' primer and a J-beta primer mix were used. TCRdb recomputed calls from the 5' RACE reads with MiXCR, one row per CDR3 protein. The profile shows about 720,000 distinct CDR3 sequences, over 20% of them singletons. The V end lost 1 base, the J end lost 3 bases, and 7 bases lay between the germline ends. Germline V gene lookup returns CDR1 SEHNR and CDR2 FQNEAQ (reference sequence). The CDR3 covers 14 residues. The specimen was blood. This clonotype originated in a man aged 65 to 85 in good health. The chain combines TRBV7-9 with TRBJ1-5; D possibly corresponds to TRBD1 (5 bases). The CDR3 DNA follows: TGTGCCAGCAGCTTAGGGGGCCTCAATCAGCCCCAGCATTTT. It yields the protein CASSLGGLNQPQHF.